The rows below give T cell receptor beta chains drawn from one sample of a study of T-cell reconstitution after alpha-beta-depleted transplantation in children. TCRdb called the PCR reads again in MiXCR, with one record for every CDR3 protein. The data show about 610,000 distinct CDR3 sequences, about 10% seen once. This specimen was PBMCs from the stem cell graft donor, taken from the stem cell graft. All receptors derive from a human donor who donated a stem cell graft to a child with acute myeloid leukemia. The CDR3 runs from the conserved cysteine through the conserved F or W.

CDR3: CASSYQRGSSYEQYF
J: TRBJ2-7
V: TRBV7-3
length: 15

CDR3: CASIKQGRRNTEAFF
J: TRBJ1-1
V: TRBV12-3/TRBV12-4
length: 15

CDR3: CASSTSGQGLSTEAFF
J: TRBJ1-1
V: TRBV11-2
length: 16

CDR3: CASSQAESSGNTIYF
J: TRBJ1-3
V: TRBV4-3
length: 15

CDR3: CSVVGAAQETQYF
J: TRBJ2-5
V: TRBV29-1
length: 13

CDR3: CASAGQGGDTQYF
J: TRBJ2-3
V: TRBV5-1
length: 13

CDR3: CASSPGPSAEQYF
J: TRBJ2-7
V: TRBV7-2
length: 13

CDR3: CSASLAEYGYTF
J: TRBJ1-2
V: TRBV20-1
length: 12

CDR3: CSVRLAPDTQYF
J: TRBJ2-3
V: TRBV29-1
length: 12

CDR3: CASSPGASDIYEQYF
J: TRBJ2-7
V: TRBV4-3
length: 15

CDR3: CASSPPDRGQPQHF
J: TRBJ1-5
V: TRBV7-2
length: 14

CDR3: CAWSVGGDTIYF
J: TRBJ1-3
V: TRBV30
length: 12

CDR3: CASSQDLLAGNEQFF
J: TRBJ2-1
V: TRBV3-1
length: 15

CDR3: CASSFGLRHYGYTF
J: TRBJ1-2
V: TRBV7-9
length: 14

CDR3: CASSPPAGGRNEQFF
J: TRBJ2-1
V: TRBV4-2
length: 15

CDR3: CASSNRALNGYTF
J: TRBJ1-2
V: TRBV12-3/TRBV12-4
length: 13

CDR3: CASSLPPGRRTDTQYF
J: TRBJ2-3
V: TRBV7-9
length: 16

CDR3: CASSSDRVETQYF
J: TRBJ2-5
V: TRBV5-1
length: 13

CDR3: CSVLPIGGTYEQYF
J: TRBJ2-7
V: TRBV29-1
length: 14

CDR3: CAWSVLAGPEETQYF
J: TRBJ2-5
V: TRBV30
length: 15

CDR3: CASLLGSGRGSQFF
J: TRBJ2-1
V: TRBV28
length: 14

CDR3: CATSEGVEETQYF
J: TRBJ2-5
V: TRBV24-1
length: 13

CDR3: CAIRSDREGSNQPQHF
J: TRBJ1-5
V: TRBV10-3
length: 16

CDR3: CASGTAITRGTDTQYF
J: TRBJ2-3
V: TRBV28
length: 16